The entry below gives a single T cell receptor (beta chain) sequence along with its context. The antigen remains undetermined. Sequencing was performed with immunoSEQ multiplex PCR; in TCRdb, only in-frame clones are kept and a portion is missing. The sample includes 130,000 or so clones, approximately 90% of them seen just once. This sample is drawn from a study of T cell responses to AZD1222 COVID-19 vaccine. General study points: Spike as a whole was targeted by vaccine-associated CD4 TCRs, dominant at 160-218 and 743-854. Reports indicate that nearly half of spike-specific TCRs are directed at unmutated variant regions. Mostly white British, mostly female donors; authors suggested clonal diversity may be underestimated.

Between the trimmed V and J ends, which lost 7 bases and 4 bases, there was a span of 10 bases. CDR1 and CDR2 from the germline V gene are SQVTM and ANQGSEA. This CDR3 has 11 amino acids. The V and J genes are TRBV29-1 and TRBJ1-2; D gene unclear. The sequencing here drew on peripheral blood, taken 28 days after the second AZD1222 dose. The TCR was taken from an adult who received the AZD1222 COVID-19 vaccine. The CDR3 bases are TGCAGCGCCGCGGGCCCCTATGGCTACACCTTC. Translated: CSAAGPYGYTF. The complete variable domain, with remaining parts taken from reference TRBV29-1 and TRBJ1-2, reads SAVISQKPSRDICQRGTSLTIQCQVDSQVTMMFWYRQQPGQSLTLIATANQGSEATYESGFVIDKFPISRPNLTFSTLTVSNMSPEDSSIYLCSAAGPYGYTFGSGTRLTVV.